Detailed here is one T cell receptor (beta chain). Clones were sequenced by immunoSEQ multiplex PCR, and TCRdb holds only the in-frame ones, with some missing. The repertoire holds about 51,000 clones, roughly nine tenths seen once, with around 15% in the top ten. Germline assignment: CDR1 MNHEY and CDR2 SMNVEV (reference sequence). The CDR3 length is 13 residues. The V and J ends lost 2 bases and 8 bases respectively, with 10 bases between them. This entry belongs to a study of T cell clones after liver transplantation. Study-level background: Three of eight recipients were HCV-positive; others had non-autoimmune, non-viral indications. Without induction therapy, subjects received standard immunosuppression until 12-24 months post-transplant. Timepoints were pre-transplant, pre-withdrawal, and after withdrawal was completed or failed.

The clonotype comes from a human patient who received a liver transplant. A subset of T cells may come from the graft donor. This rearrangement joins TRBV27 to TRBJ2-1, with D hard to call. Here the sequenced sample was CD8+ T cells from blood, taken 12 months after liver transplant. CDR3: CASSLQVQDEQFF. CDR3 in DNA: TGTGCCAGCAGTTTACAAGTCCAGGATGAGCAGTTCTTC.